Listed below are T cell receptor beta chains from one sample, sequenced in a study of response to subunit inactivated influenza vaccine. TCRdb used MiXCR to reprocess the RT-PCR reads, holding one entry per CDR3 protein. Of 710,000 or so distinct CDR3 sequences in the sample, around 14% were seen once. The sample consisted of PBMCs from blood, taken 11 to 12 days after vaccination. The receptors here all came from a man aged 50 to 60 who received an inactivated influenza vaccine. Each CDR3 is given without its conserved first and last residue. Each record gives: CDR3 protein, V gene.

CDR3 protein: ASSYSIRPSGGLGQY
V gene: TRBV6-5

CDR3 protein: ASSKRGGEGLPQF
V gene: TRBV19

CDR3 protein: ASSLETEDTDTQY
V gene: TRBV12-3/TRBV12-4

CDR3 protein: ASSSPWTGNQPQH
V gene: TRBV19

CDR3 protein: ASSQATFGNTIY
V gene: TRBV12-3/TRBV12-4

CDR3 protein: ASSELGAGLYEQY
V gene: TRBV2

CDR3 protein: ASTLGPYEQY
V gene: TRBV12-3/TRBV12-4

CDR3 protein: SVEVLSTSTDTQY
V gene: TRBV29-1

CDR3 protein: ASSRRTRRQETQY
V gene: TRBV7-9

CDR3 protein: AISEPKRNDGYYEQY
V gene: TRBV10-3

CDR3 protein: ASSSPGYNEQF
V gene: TRBV7-9

CDR3 protein: ASSWDIMNTEAF
V gene: TRBV7-9

CDR3 protein: ASSQDPLSTSGNEQF
V gene: TRBV4-2

CDR3 protein: ASSLRDPRDGELF
V gene: TRBV12-3/TRBV12-4

CDR3 protein: ASSQGKGPYNEQF
V gene: TRBV3-1

CDR3 protein: ASGQGTDTQY
V gene: TRBV12-3/TRBV12-4